The 19 T cell receptor beta chains given below trace back to one sample, sequenced in a study of blood T cell repertoires in COVID-19. The table came from immunoSEQ multiplex PCR; TCRdb's copy has only in-frame clones and leaves some out. The repertoire consists of 200,000 to 250,000 clones, with 75% to 90% occurring once and the leading ten covering about 5%. The sample taken for sequencing was peripheral blood. All receptors derive from a woman aged 70-85 years with COVID-19, enrolled during active disease.

This clone was seen a single time. The chain recombines TRBV7-2 with TRBJ2-7; D not certain. Deletions cut 2 bases from V and 3 bases from J, with 8 bases between. This CDR3 spans 13 amino acids. Germline assignment: CDR1 SGHTA and CDR2 FQGNSA. In DNA form, the CDR3 reads TGTGCCAGCAGCTTAAACCACATCTACGAGCAGTACTTC. It translates to CASSLNHIYEQYF.

The V call is TRBV6-1, the J call TRBJ1-2; D might be TRBD1 (6 bases). The CDR3 totals 15 residues. Germline CDR1 is MNHNS and CDR2 is SASEGT. Trimming took 1 base from V and 1 from J, leaving 10 bases between them. The CDR3 DNA is TGTGCCAGCAGTGAAGTCGACAGGCTTAACTATGGCTACACCTTC. Translating it yields CASSEVDRLNYGYTF.

V usage is TRBV19 and J usage is TRBJ2-2; TRBD1 might be the D (5 bases). Per the germline V gene, CDR1 is LNHDA and CDR2 is SQIVND (reference sequence). Trimming took 5 bases from V and 0 from J, leaving 13 bases between them. CDR3 length equals 16 residues. CDR3 sequence reads: CASSWGRTSNTGELFF. The CDR3 region has the DNA TGTGCCAGTAGTTGGGGCCGGACCTCGAACACCGGGGAGCTGTTTTTT.

The chain links TRBV28 to TRBJ2-7; weak D call: TRBD1 (5 bases). The V gene lost 7 bases and the J gene lost 11 bases, with 21 bases spanning the gap. This CDR3 has 13 amino acids. Looked up from germline, CDR1 is MDHEN and CDR2 is SYDVKM. Here the CDR3 reads CASTAPMGEGEYF. CDR3 coding DNA: TGTGCCAGCACCGCTCCAATGGGTGAAGGGGAGTACTTC.

This clone has a handful of counts. The CDR3 is CSVEHSTRIRYEQFF. The CDR3 DNA reads TGCAGCGTTGAGCACAGCACCCGAATACGATATGAGCAGTTCTTC. The rearrangement links TRBV29-1 to TRBJ2-1; D gene ambiguous. The V gene lost 3 bases and the J gene lost 8 bases, with 20 bases spanning the gap. Looked up from germline, CDR1 is SQVTM and CDR2 is ANQGSEA. CDR3 length: 15 amino acids.

J is TRBJ1-2 and V is TRBV28, with D possibly being TRBD1 (6 bases). The CDR3 runs to 14 residues. Trimming removed 5 bases from V and 7 bases from J, with 17 bases in between. The V gene's germline CDR1 is MDHEN and CDR2 SYDVKM. The CDR3 loop reads CASSGPGHMGGYTF. The CDR3 DNA follows: TGTGCCAGCAGTGGGCCGGGACATATGGGTGGCTACACCTTC.

V usage is TRBV5-5 and J usage is TRBJ1-2, with D perhaps TRBD1 (6 bases). The CDR3 runs 14 residues. Germline V CDR1 and CDR2: SGHKS, YYEKEE (reference sequence). V shed 4 bases and J shed 0 bases, with 10 bases lying between them. CDR3 bases: TGTGCCAGCAGCACAGGGTATACTAACTATGGCTACACCTTC. Translated, it gives CASSTGYTNYGYTF.

The chain is built from TRBV13 and TRBJ1-1; D unclear. CDR1 is PRHDT, CDR2 FYEKMQ, per germline (reference sequence). The CDR3 consists of 12 residues. Trimming took off 3 bases at V and 7 bases at J, with 9 bases between the two ends. CDR3 coding DNA: TGTGCCAGCAGCTTCGCGGGATTTGAAGCTTTCTTT. Protein: CASSFAGFEAFF.

The chain couples TRBV6-1 to TRBJ2-5; 11 bases agree with TRBD1. The CDR3 has 17 amino acids. The V segment lost 4 bases and the J segment 13 bases; nucleotides outside the gene matches: 20. The germline V gene encodes CDR1 MNHNS and CDR2 SASEGT. The CDR3, as DNA: TGTGCCAGCAGTGCCCGACTCGGGACAGGGGGTGTTAGGGCTCCGTACTTC. Amino acids: CASSARLGTGGVRAPYF.

In its sample, this clone was seen a few times. Other DNA sequences in this sample translate to the same CDR3. The genes are TRBV18 and TRBJ2-7; 11 positions match TRBD2. CDR3 length: 14 residues. CDR1 KGHSH and CDR2 LQKENI come from the germline V gene. With 6 bases clipped from V and 3 bases from J, the junction kept 4 bases outside the gene matches. DNA for the CDR3: TGTGCCAGCTCTGCCGGGACTAGCGGCTACGAGCAGTACTTC. Its translation: CASSAGTSGYEQYF.

V is TRBV3-1 (or the pseudogene TRBV3-2) and J is TRBJ2-5; 9 bases agree with TRBD2. V lost 0 bases to trimming and J lost 2 bases; unmatched junction nucleotides: 13. This CDR3 contains 19 residues. Germline CDR1 and CDR2: LGHDT and YNNKEL (reference sequence). Written as DNA, the CDR3 is TGTGCCAGCAGCCAAGACCGGACTTGGACTAGCGAGACTCAAGAGACCCAGTACTTC. It yields the protein CASSQDRTWTSETQETQYF.

This rearrangement joins TRBV4-3 to TRBJ2-1; no firm D call. CDR1 and CDR2 from the germline V gene are LGHNA and YSLEER. The V end lost 1 base, the J end lost 2 bases, and 6 bases lay between the germline ends. This CDR3 spans 14 amino acids. In DNA form, the CDR3 reads TGCGCCAGCAGCCAAGGCTATCCCTACAATGAGCAGTTCTTC. Translating it yields CASSQGYPYNEQFF.

This clone has only a few counts. The chain uses TRBV29-1 and TRBJ2-7; D remains ambiguous. Germline-derived CDR1 and CDR2 are SQVTM and ANQGSEA. CDR3 size: 13 residues. V was cut by 4 bases and J by 0 bases, with 10 bases left in between. The DNA for the CDR3 is TGCAGCGTTGTGAACAGTTCCTCCTACGAGCAGTACTTC. This gives the protein CSVVNSSSYEQYF.

In DNA form, the CDR3 reads TGTGCCAGCAGCTTGGTTTTAAGAGGCACTGAAGCTTTCTTT. Its protein product is CASSLVLRGTEAFF. The V and J genes are TRBV5-6 and TRBJ1-1; D remains ambiguous. V lost 0 bases to trimming and J lost 4 bases, with 10 bases between them. In germline, CDR1 is SGHDT, CDR2 YYEEEE. CDR3 length: 14 amino acids.

The genes are TRBV28 and TRBJ2-5; D not resolved. V shed 3 bases and J shed 5 bases, with 7 bases lying between them. Per the germline V gene, CDR1 is MDHEN and CDR2 is SYDVKM. The CDR3 length is 12 residues. The CDR3 reads CASSLVAETQYF. CDR3 sequence (DNA): TGTGCCAGCAGTTTGGTCGCGGAGACCCAGTACTTC.

The V and J genes are TRBV5-1 and TRBJ1-2, with 12 bases lining up with TRBD1. Germline V lookup: CDR1 SGHRS, CDR2 YFSETQ. This CDR3 spans 13 amino acids. V shed 4 bases, J shed 6 bases, and the junction held 1 base outside the gene matches. The CDR3 DNA reads as TGCGCCAGCAGCGGGACAGGGGGCAATGGCTACACCTTC. Amino acid sequence: CASSGTGGNGYTF.

The chain has TRBV11-3 and TRBJ1-6; 8 nucleotides agree with TRBD1. CDR3 size: 16 residues. Losses at the gene ends were 4 bases for V and 6 bases for J; bases not matched to a gene: 8. CDR1 SGHNT and CDR2 YENEEA come from the germline V gene. CDR3 sequence (DNA): TGTGCCAGCAGCTCAACAGACAGGGGACCTAATTCACCCCTCCACTTT. The encoded protein is CASSSTDRGPNSPLHF.

The chain carries TRBV3-1 (or the pseudogene TRBV3-2) and TRBJ2-1, with D perhaps TRBD2 (6 bases). CDR3 length equals 15 residues. CDR1 and CDR2 (germline): LGHDT, YNNKEL (reference sequence). V was clipped by 1 base and J by 7 bases, with 14 bases between them. Here the CDR3 DNA reads TGTGCCAGCAGCCAAGTTGGGGGGAGTGTTAATGAGCAGTTCTTC. Translated: CASSQVGGSVNEQFF.

In its sample, this clone was seen once. The chain employs TRBV9 and TRBJ1-1; D uncertain. The CDR3 is made up of 17 amino acids. Per germline, CDR1 SGDLS and CDR2 YYNGEE. V gave up 2 bases and J gave up 4 bases, with 21 bases separating them. In nucleotides, the CDR3 is TGTGCCAGCAGCGTCGAACGGTCCTCTAGGTTGGGCACTGAAGCTTTCTTT. It is translated as CASSVERSSRLGTEAFF.